The rows below give T cell receptor beta chains drawn from one sample of a study of monozygotic twins with cystic fibrosis. The data were produced by immunoSEQ multiplex PCR, yet TCRdb's version contains in-frame clones alone and is incomplete. The profile covers 15,000 or so clones, with roughly 85% appearing a single time and approximately 0.99% taken by the ten largest. Input material: blood. Every receptor here comes from a boy aged 5-17 years with cystic fibrosis. Both conserved end residues are part of each CDR3. Fields, in order: J gene, V gene, clone size, D gene, CDR3 protein, CDR3 DNA. The D gene is left open where the match is weak. Clone size appears in some rows only: once, few, many, or a class for an expanded clone.

J gene: TRBJ2-3; V gene: TRBV4-2; clone size: once; D gene: NA; CDR3 protein: CASSQVSISGTDTQYF; CDR3 DNA: TGTGCCAGCAGCCAAGTCTCCATTAGCGGCACAGATACGCAGTATTTT
J gene: TRBJ2-3; V gene: TRBV7-9; clone size: NA; D gene: TRBD2; CDR3 protein: CASSRGLAGGNTQYF; CDR3 DNA: TGTGCCAGCAGCCGTGGACTAGCGGGGGGTAATACGCAGTATTTT
J gene: TRBJ2-3; V gene: TRBV5-1; clone size: NA; D gene: NA; CDR3 protein: CASSLALGLGTDTQYF; CDR3 DNA: TGCGCCAGCAGCTTGGCCTTGGGGCTCGGCACAGATACGCAGTATTTT
J gene: TRBJ2-3; V gene: TRBV6-1; clone size: NA; D gene: NA; CDR3 protein: CASSEGSYDTQYF; CDR3 DNA: TGTGCCAGCAGTGAAGGGTCATACGATACGCAGTATTTT
J gene: TRBJ2-3; V gene: TRBV14; clone size: NA; D gene: TRBD2; CDR3 protein: CASSPFPGLTDTQYF; CDR3 DNA: TGTGCCAGCAGCCCTTTCCCGGGACTAACAGATACGCAGTATTTT
J gene: TRBJ2-5; V gene: TRBV19; clone size: NA; D gene: TRBD1; CDR3 protein: CASSSPTGQETQYF; CDR3 DNA: TGTGCCAGTAGTTCTCCGACAGGGCAAGAGACCCAGTACTTC
J gene: TRBJ2-5; V gene: TRBV5-4; clone size: NA; D gene: NA; CDR3 protein: CASSLSQGVGGETQYF; CDR3 DNA: TGTGCCAGCAGCTTGAGTCAGGGGGTTGGAGGGGAGACCCAGTACTTC
J gene: TRBJ1-2; V gene: TRBV19; clone size: NA; D gene: NA; CDR3 protein: CASSSPRTHHRDGYTF; CDR3 DNA: TGTGCCAGTAGTTCCCCCCGGACCCATCACCGTGATGGCTACACCTTC
J gene: TRBJ2-4; V gene: TRBV7-9; clone size: NA; D gene: NA; CDR3 protein: CASSSRLENIQYF; CDR3 DNA: TGTGCCAGCAGCTCGAGACTGGAAAACATTCAGTACTTC
J gene: TRBJ1-6; V gene: TRBV27; clone size: NA; D gene: NA; CDR3 protein: CASTEIGGHLRSPLHF; CDR3 DNA: TGTGCCAGCACCGAAATAGGGGGGCACCTTAGATCACCCCTCCACTTT
J gene: TRBJ1-2; V gene: TRBV6-5; clone size: few; D gene: TRBD1; CDR3 protein: CASSPLDRVGIGYTF; CDR3 DNA: TGTGCCAGCAGCCCTCTGGACAGGGTGGGCATCGGCTACACCTTC
J gene: TRBJ1-2; V gene: TRBV6-1; clone size: NA; D gene: NA; CDR3 protein: CASSEVRRRYGYTF; CDR3 DNA: TGTGCCAGCAGTGAAGTTCGGCGGAGATATGGCTACACCTTC
J gene: TRBJ1-2; V gene: TRBV7-2; clone size: NA; D gene: NA; CDR3 protein: CASSLGRAGPHTF; CDR3 DNA: TGTGCCAGCAGCTTAGGCAGGGCGGGCCCCCACACCTTC
J gene: TRBJ1-5; V gene: TRBV27; clone size: NA; D gene: NA; CDR3 protein: CASSFLEAHTRNQPQHF; CDR3 DNA: TGTGCCAGCAGTTTTCTTGAGGCGCATACTCGCAATCAGCCCCAGCATTTT
J gene: TRBJ2-1; V gene: TRBV4-1; clone size: NA; D gene: TRBD2; CDR3 protein: CASSHRLAGGPGNNEQFF; CDR3 DNA: TGCGCCAGCAGCCACAGATTAGCGGGGGGGCCGGGAAACAATGAGCAGTTCTTC
J gene: TRBJ1-2; V gene: TRBV5-4; clone size: NA; D gene: TRBD1; CDR3 protein: CASSFPGQGNYGYTF; CDR3 DNA: TGTGCCAGCAGCTTTCCGGGACAGGGAAACTATGGCTACACCTTC
J gene: TRBJ2-1; V gene: TRBV4-1; clone size: few; D gene: NA; CDR3 protein: CASSLGPEGEQFF; CDR3 DNA: TGCGCCAGCTCCTTGGGGCCGGAGGGTGAGCAGTTCTTC
J gene: TRBJ2-7; V gene: TRBV4-1; clone size: NA; D gene: TRBD1; CDR3 protein: CASSDGQGSYEQYF; CDR3 DNA: TGCGCCAGCAGCGATGGACAGGGGTCCTACGAGCAGTACTTC
J gene: TRBJ1-1; V gene: TRBV10-3; clone size: NA; D gene: NA; CDR3 protein: CAISVSRGDDTEAFF; CDR3 DNA: TGTGCCATCAGTGTATCCAGGGGCGATGACACTGAAGCTTTCTTT
J gene: TRBJ2-2; V gene: TRBV9; clone size: NA; D gene: TRBD1; CDR3 protein: CASSETGENTGELFF; CDR3 DNA: TGTGCCAGCAGCGAAACAGGGGAAAACACCGGGGAGCTGTTTTTT
J gene: TRBJ2-6; V gene: TRBV6-6; clone size: NA; D gene: NA; CDR3 protein: CASSHLGAGANVLTF; CDR3 DNA: TGTGCCAGCAGCCACTTGGGAGCTGGGGCCAACGTCCTGACTTTC
J gene: TRBJ1-1; V gene: TRBV20-1; clone size: NA; D gene: NA; CDR3 protein: CIIPGRPTVFF; CDR3 DNA: TGCATTATCCCGGGACGGCCGACGGTTTTCTTT
J gene: TRBJ1-2; V gene: TRBV4-2; clone size: once; D gene: NA; CDR3 protein: CASSLRDYGYTF; CDR3 DNA: TGTGCCAGCAGCCTGCGCGACTATGGCTACACCTTC
J gene: TRBJ2-7; V gene: TRBV6-6; clone size: once; D gene: NA; CDR3 protein: CASSYGGVETRYF; CDR3 DNA: TGTGCCAGCAGTTACGGGGGCGTCGAAACGCGGTACTTC
J gene: TRBJ2-7; V gene: TRBV4-1; clone size: NA; D gene: NA; CDR3 protein: CASSQEAFSYEQYF; CDR3 DNA: TGCGCCAGCAGCCAAGAGGCCTTCTCCTACGAGCAGTACTTC
J gene: TRBJ2-1; V gene: TRBV15; clone size: once; D gene: NA; CDR3 protein: CATSWRDSYNEQFF; CDR3 DNA: TGTGCCACCAGCTGGCGGGACAGCTACAATGAGCAGTTCTTC
J gene: TRBJ1-2; V gene: TRBV6-1; clone size: NA; D gene: NA; CDR3 protein: CASSELRALSGYGYTF; CDR3 DNA: TGTGCCAGCAGTGAATTAAGAGCACTTTCTGGCTATGGCTACACCTTC
J gene: TRBJ2-2; V gene: TRBV5-5; clone size: NA; D gene: NA; CDR3 protein: CASSRGPAGELFF; CDR3 DNA: TGTGCCAGCAGCCGGGGGCCTGCCGGGGAGCTGTTTTTT
J gene: TRBJ1-5; V gene: TRBV28; clone size: NA; D gene: NA; CDR3 protein: CASSPLPPLPHF; CDR3 DNA: TGTGCCAGCAGCCCTCTTCCCCCCCTGCCGCATTTT
J gene: TRBJ2-7; V gene: TRBV4-2; clone size: NA; D gene: TRBD2; CDR3 protein: CASSQESLKAGGLSSYEQYF; CDR3 DNA: TGTGCCAGCAGCCAAGAGAGTCTTAAGGCGGGGGGACTAAGCTCCTACGAGCAGTACTTC
J gene: TRBJ2-7; V gene: TRBV5-4; clone size: NA; D gene: NA; CDR3 protein: CASSFGSRDGNSYEQYF; CDR3 DNA: TGTGCCAGCAGCTTTGGCTCCCGGGACGGCAACTCCTACGAGCAGTACTTC
J gene: TRBJ1-1; V gene: TRBV28; clone size: NA; D gene: NA; CDR3 protein: CASSKTTGRAEAFF; CDR3 DNA: TGTGCCAGCAGCAAGACTACAGGGAGGGCTGAAGCTTTCTTT
J gene: TRBJ2-2; V gene: TRBV11-3; clone size: NA; D gene: TRBD2; CDR3 protein: CASQAGSTGELFF; CDR3 DNA: TGTGCCAGCCAAGCGGGAAGCACCGGGGAGCTGTTTTTT
J gene: TRBJ2-7; V gene: TRBV11-2; clone size: NA; D gene: NA; CDR3 protein: CASSGGGGYEQYF; CDR3 DNA: TGTGCCAGCAGCGGAGGGGGGGGTTACGAGCAGTACTTC
J gene: TRBJ1-4; V gene: TRBV5-8; clone size: NA; D gene: NA; CDR3 protein: CASSLVGGRGEKLFF; CDR3 DNA: TGTGCCAGCAGCTTGGTCGGGGGGCGAGGTGAAAAACTGTTTTTT
J gene: TRBJ2-7; V gene: TRBV27; clone size: NA; D gene: NA; CDR3 protein: CASSWRRVSYEQYF; CDR3 DNA: TGTGCCAGCAGTTGGCGCAGGGTTTCCTACGAGCAGTACTTC
J gene: TRBJ2-7; V gene: TRBV21-1; clone size: NA; D gene: NA; CDR3 protein: CASSKDRFTGCDSYEQYF; CDR3 DNA: TGTGCCAGCAGCAAAGACCGCTTTACGGGGTGTGATTCGTACGAGCAGTACTTC
J gene: TRBJ1-5; V gene: TRBV28; clone size: NA; D gene: NA; CDR3 protein: CASATTGDYYSNQPQHF; CDR3 DNA: TGTGCCAGCGCGACGACAGGTGATTACTATAGCAATCAGCCCCAGCATTTT
J gene: TRBJ1-3; V gene: TRBV19; clone size: NA; D gene: NA; CDR3 protein: CASSITPDSGNTIYF; CDR3 DNA: TGTGCCAGTAGTATTACACCAGACTCTGGAAACACCATATATTTT
J gene: TRBJ1-2; V gene: TRBV28; clone size: NA; D gene: NA; CDR3 protein: CASSNISPGRGYTF; CDR3 DNA: TGTGCCAGCAGTAATATTTCCCCGGGTAGGGGCTACACCTTC
J gene: TRBJ2-3; V gene: TRBV9; clone size: NA; D gene: TRBD2; CDR3 protein: CASSARGGRGITDTQYF; CDR3 DNA: TGTGCCAGCAGCGCCCGTGGCGGGAGGGGAATCACAGATACGCAGTATTTT
J gene: TRBJ2-7; V gene: TRBV2; clone size: NA; D gene: NA; CDR3 protein: CASMLQGAEQYF; CDR3 DNA: TGTGCCAGCATGCTACAGGGTGCCGAGCAGTACTTC
J gene: TRBJ2-5; V gene: TRBV19; clone size: NA; D gene: NA; CDR3 protein: CASSPGVRETQYF; CDR3 DNA: TGTGCCAGTAGCCCGGGAGTTCGAGAGACCCAGTACTTC
J gene: TRBJ2-3; V gene: TRBV7-9; clone size: NA; D gene: TRBD2; CDR3 protein: CASSLSGGTDTQYF; CDR3 DNA: TGTGCCAGCAGCTTAAGCGGGGGCACAGATACGCAGTATTTT
J gene: TRBJ2-1; V gene: TRBV18; clone size: NA; D gene: NA; CDR3 protein: CASSPWSRLNEQFF; CDR3 DNA: TGTGCCAGCTCACCATGGTCCAGACTCAATGAGCAGTTCTTC
J gene: TRBJ1-2; V gene: TRBV19; clone size: few; D gene: TRBD1; CDR3 protein: CASSIPGTAASYTF; CDR3 DNA: TGTGCCAGTAGTATCCCGGGGACAGCTGCTTCTTACACCTTC
J gene: TRBJ1-6; V gene: TRBV7-6; clone size: NA; D gene: TRBD1; CDR3 protein: CASSARTGGDNSPLHF; CDR3 DNA: TGTGCCAGCAGCGCAAGGACAGGGGGCGATAATTCACCCCTCCACTTT
J gene: TRBJ2-7; V gene: TRBV7-9; clone size: NA; D gene: NA; CDR3 protein: CASSLTGEQYF; CDR3 DNA: TGTGCCAGCAGCTTAACCGGGGAGCAGTACTTC
J gene: TRBJ2-7; V gene: TRBV7-9; clone size: NA; D gene: NA; CDR3 protein: CASSFPTGHSSYEQYF; CDR3 DNA: TGTGCCAGCAGCTTCCCTACCGGGCACAGCTCCTACGAGCAGTACTTC
J gene: TRBJ2-2; V gene: TRBV4-1; clone size: NA; D gene: NA; CDR3 protein: CASSQFIATTGELFF; CDR3 DNA: TGCGCCAGCAGCCAATTTATCGCTACGACCGGGGAGCTGTTTTTT
J gene: TRBJ2-5; V gene: TRBV4-2; clone size: NA; D gene: NA; CDR3 protein: CASSQERSYGTETQYF; CDR3 DNA: TGTGCCAGCAGCCAAGAAAGGTCTTACGGGACGGAGACCCAGTACTTC
J gene: TRBJ2-2; V gene: TRBV5-1; clone size: NA; D gene: TRBD2; CDR3 protein: CASSPGLAGDLESGELFF; CDR3 DNA: TGCGCCAGCAGCCCGGGACTAGCGGGAGATCTTGAGTCCGGGGAGCTGTTTTTT
J gene: TRBJ2-1; V gene: TRBV6-1; clone size: NA; D gene: NA; CDR3 protein: CASTDFSTYNEQFF; CDR3 DNA: TGTGCCAGCACGGACTTTAGTACCTACAATGAGCAGTTCTTC